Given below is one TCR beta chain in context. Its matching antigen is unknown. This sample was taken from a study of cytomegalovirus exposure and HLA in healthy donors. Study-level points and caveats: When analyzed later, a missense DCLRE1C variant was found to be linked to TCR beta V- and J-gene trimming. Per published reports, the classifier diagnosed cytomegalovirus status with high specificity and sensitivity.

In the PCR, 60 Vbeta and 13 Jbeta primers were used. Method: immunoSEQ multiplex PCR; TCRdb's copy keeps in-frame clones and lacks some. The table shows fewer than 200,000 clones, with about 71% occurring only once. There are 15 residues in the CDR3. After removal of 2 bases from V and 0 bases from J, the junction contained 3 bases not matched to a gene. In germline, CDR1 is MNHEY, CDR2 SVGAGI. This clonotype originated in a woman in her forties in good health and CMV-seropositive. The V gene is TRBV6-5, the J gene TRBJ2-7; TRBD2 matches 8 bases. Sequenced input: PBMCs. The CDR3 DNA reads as TGTGCCAGCAGTTACGTCCGGGAGGGCTCCTACGAGCAGTACTTC. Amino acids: CASSYVREGSYEQYF.